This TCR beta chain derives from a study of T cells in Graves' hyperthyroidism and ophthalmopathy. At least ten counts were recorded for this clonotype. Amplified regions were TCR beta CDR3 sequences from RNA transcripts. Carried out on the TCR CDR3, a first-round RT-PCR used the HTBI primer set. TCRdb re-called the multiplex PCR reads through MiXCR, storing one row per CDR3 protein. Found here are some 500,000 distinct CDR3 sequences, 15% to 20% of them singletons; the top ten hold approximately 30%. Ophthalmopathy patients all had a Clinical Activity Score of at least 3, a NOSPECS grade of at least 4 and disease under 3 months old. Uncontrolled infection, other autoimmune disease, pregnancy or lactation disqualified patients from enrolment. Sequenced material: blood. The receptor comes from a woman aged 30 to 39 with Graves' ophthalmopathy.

The CDR3 nucleotides read TGTGCCACCGCTCGTCGTCGCACAGATACGCAGTATTTT. Encoded protein: CATARRRTDTQYF. The chain couples TRBV27 to TRBJ2-3; D unclear. V shed 10 bases and J shed 1 base, with 12 bases lying between them. The CDR3 has 13 amino acids. CDR1 is MNHEY, CDR2 SMNVEV, per germline (reference sequence).